What follows are 24 T cell receptor delta chains derived from one specimen sequenced in a study of gamma-delta chains in newborns, infants, children (dated by TCRdb to the late 2010s). Sequencing relied on an Illumina MiSeq. Clones were re-identified by TCRdb from the public reads with CATT, and rows with the same DNA were merged. A total of about 4,900 delta-chain clones appear in this sample, 2.5% to 3% of them only once. The ten largest clones take up approximately 15% of the sample. The sample taken for sequencing was blood. Every receptor here comes from a child who was a newborn, infant or young child, either healthy, febrile or measles-vaccinated (not recorded which).

This clone was observed a handful of times. J is TRDJ3 and V is TRDV2, with 10 bases fitting TRDD3. Trimming removed 2 bases from V and 0 bases from J; junction bases left unmatched: 9. Looked up from germline, CDR1 is GEAIGNYY and CDR2 is EKD. The CDR3 runs 20 residues. The CDR3 region is CACDRVLGDPSSWDTRQMFF. Here the CDR3 DNA reads TGTGCCTGTGACAGAGTACTGGGGGATCCCAGCTCCTGGGACACCCGACAGATGTTTTTC.

Only a few counts were recorded for this clone. The V gene is TRDV2, the J gene TRDJ3, with D perhaps matching TRDD3 (5 bases). V was cut by 0 bases and J by 5 bases, with 13 bases left in between. Germline assignment: CDR1 GEAIGNYY and CDR2 EKD. This CDR3 is built from 17 residues. The CDR3 reads CACDTAGMSRDTRQMFF. The DNA of the CDR3 is TGTGCCTGTGACACCGCAGGGATGAGCCGGGACACCCGACAGATGTTTTTC.

V usage is TRDV2 and J usage is TRDJ3; TRDD3 matches at 13 bases. CDR1 and CDR2 from the germline V gene are GEAIGNYY and EKD. The CDR3 length is 18 residues. V lost 3 bases and J lost 2; bases outside the gene matches: 3. DNA of the CDR3: TGTGCCTGTGACGATACTGGGGGATACGCCTGGGACACCCGACAGATGTTTTTC. Protein product: CACDDTGGYAWDTRQMFF.

The V and J genes are TRDV2 and TRDJ2; unclear D gene. V dropped 3 bases and J dropped 4 bases, with 11 bases sitting between them. In germline, CDR1 is GEAIGNYY, CDR2 EKD. The CDR3 sequence is 14 residues long. The CDR3 nucleotides are TGTGCCTGTGACGCCGTCACCTCGACAGCACAACTCTTCTTT. Its protein is CACDAVTSTAQLFF.

The sample holds a few counts of this clone. J is TRDJ1 and V is TRAV29/DV5; 8 nucleotides align to TRDD3. The CDR3 is made up of 13 amino acids. J gave up 0 bases and V 5 bases, and 3 bases lay outside the gene matches. Germline loops: CDR1 NSMFDY, CDR2 ISSIKDK. As DNA, the CDR3 is TGTGCAGCCGTACTGGGGGACACCGATAAACTCATCTTT. It yields the protein CAAVLGDTDKLIF. Together with reference TRAV29/DV5 and TRDJ1, the CDR3 gives the full variable domain: DQQVKQNSPSLSVQEGRISILNCDYTNSMFDYFLWYKKYPAEGPTFLISISSIKDKNEDGRFTVFLNKSAKHLSLHIVPSQPGDSAVYFCAAVLGDTDKLIFGKGTRVTVEP.

This clone was found a few times. The identical CDR3 is also encoded by other nucleotide sequences in the sample. The chain uses TRDV2 and TRDJ3; 8 bases map to TRDD3. V gave up 0 bases and J gave up 0 bases; unmatched junction bases: 6. The CDR3 totals 19 residues. Per the germline V gene, CDR1 is GEAIGNYY and CDR2 is EKD. As DNA, the CDR3 is TGTGCCTGTGACACCTACTGGGGGCCAAGCTCCTGGGACACCCGACAGATGTTTTTC. Protein sequence: CACDTYWGPSSWDTRQMFF.

This chain links TRDV2 with TRDJ2; TRDD3 aligns across 8 bases. Germline CDR1 reads GEAIGNYY; CDR2 reads EKD. V dropped 0 bases and J dropped 0; count of bases not matched to a gene: 8. The CDR3 has 18 residues. The CDR3 region has the DNA TGTGCCTGTGACACCCTCCTTGGGGGGATAACTTTGACAGCACAACTCTTCTTT. Translating it yields CACDTLLGGITLTAQLFF.

As concerns this clone: This clone may be a read error of a much larger clone one base away. The chain employs TRDV2 and TRDJ2, with TRDD3 matching 12 bases. The length of the CDR3 is 15 residues. The germline gives CDR1 GEAIGNYY, CDR2 EKD. The CDR3 is CARDILGDTTAQLFF. The CDR3 DNA follows: TGTGCCCGTGACATACTGGGGGATACGACAGCACAACTCTTCTTT.

This clone was found a few times. The rearrangement links TRDV2 to TRDJ3; 13 bases map to TRDD3. Trimming removed 3 bases from V and 0 bases from J; junction bases left unmatched: 13. The CDR3 spans 22 residues. Looked up from germline, CDR1 is GEAIGNYY and CDR2 is EKD. The CDR3 protein is CACDPLYWGIRSSSWDTRQMFF. CDR3 coding DNA: TGTGCCTGTGACCCCTTGTACTGGGGGATACGCTCGAGCTCCTGGGACACCCGACAGATGTTTTTC.

The chain joins TRDV2 to TRDJ3, with 10 bases matching TRDD3. The CDR3 covers 18 residues. Trimming took 0 bases from V and 4 from J; bases not matched to a gene: 5. CDR1 and CDR2 from the germline V gene are GEAIGNYY and EKD. The CDR3 protein is CACDTAGGYGWDTRQMFF. CDR3 DNA: TGTGCCTGTGACACCGCGGGGGGATACGGATGGGACACCCGACAGATGTTTTTC.

This chain uses TRDV2 with TRDJ3, with 7 bases lining up with TRDD3. Germline V gene data show CDR1 as GEAIGNYY and CDR2 as EKD. Trimming took 5 bases from V and 0 from J; bases not matched to a gene: 0. The CDR3 extends over 15 amino acids. CDR3 sequence (DNA): TGTGCCTGTGGGGGATACTCCTGGGACACCCGACAGATGTTTTTC. Encoded protein: CACGGYSWDTRQMFF.

This clone was recorded a few times. This may come from a read error, since a much larger clone is one base off. The sample has other DNA sequences that encode this CDR3 too. The chain links TRDV2 to TRDJ2; 9 bases are shared with TRDD3. The CDR3 totals 15 residues. Germline values: CDR1 GEAIGNYY, CDR2 EKD. CDR3 sequence: CACDVLGDLTAQLFF. In DNA, the CDR3 is TGCGCCTGTGACGTACTGGGGGATTTGACAGCACAACTCTTCTTT.

This clone was detected a few times. The rearrangement uses TRDV2 and TRDJ1; 7 bases agree with TRDD3. Germline V gene lookup returns CDR1 GEAIGNYY and CDR2 EKD. After removal of 3 bases from V and 1 base from J, the junction contained 13 bases not matched to a gene. This CDR3 is built from 17 residues. CDR3 nucleotides: TGTGCCTGTGACGCACTAGTACTGGGGATTTGCACCGATAAACTCATCTTT. Amino acids: CACDALVLGICTDKLIF.

The V and J genes are TRDV2 and TRDJ3; 9 nucleotides line up with TRDD3. The CDR3 length is 20 residues. V trimming: 0 bases; J trimming: 0 bases; junction bases outside the gene matches: 8. Germline V CDR1 and CDR2: GEAIGNYY, EKD. CDR3 in amino acids: CACDTGVNWGSSWDTRQMFF. CDR3 bases: TGTGCCTGTGACACCGGGGTGAACTGGGGGAGCTCCTGGGACACCCGACAGATGTTTTTC.

V and J are TRDV2 and TRDJ2; 10 bases line up with TRDD3. With 0 bases clipped from V and 7 bases from J, the junction kept 19 bases outside the gene matches. The germline V gene encodes CDR1 GEAIGNYY and CDR2 EKD. There are 20 residues in the CDR3. CDR3 DNA sequence: TGTGCCTGTGACACCGTACTGGGGGATCCAACCTCACCTTGGAAAGCACAACTCTTCTTT. Protein: CACDTVLGDPTSPWKAQLFF.

The V and J genes are TRDV1 and TRDJ1; 7 bases align to TRDD3. The J gene, not given by TCRdb, was assigned here from a germline match of the nucleotide sequence. Losses at the gene ends were 2 bases for V and 0 bases for J; bases not matched to a gene: 12. The CDR3 consists of 18 residues. The germline V gene has CDR1 TSWWSYY and CDR2 QGS. Here the CDR3 reads CALGEDCFGGQYTDKLIF. CDR3 coding DNA: TGTGCTCTTGGGGAAGACTGTTTTGGGGGACAGTACACCGATAAACTCATCTTT.

In regard to this clone: A far larger clone is a single base away, which makes a read error likely. The chain carries TRDV2 and TRDJ1; 7 bases line up with TRDD3. This CDR3 is 13 amino acids long. Germline V gene data show CDR1 as GEAIGNYY and CDR2 as EKD. The CDR3 sequence: CACDTWGTDRLIF. CDR3 coding DNA: TGTGCCTGTGACACCTGGGGGACCGATAGACTCATCTTT.

This clone is labeled medium-sized. The same CDR3 can be traced to other DNA sequences in this sample. V gene TRDV2 combines with J gene TRDJ2, with 12 positions matching TRDD3. The length of the CDR3 is 15 residues. Germline trimming cut 3 bases from V and 4 bases from J; bases unmatched to any gene: 2. Per the germline V gene, CDR1 is GEAIGNYY and CDR2 is EKD. CDR3 DNA: TGTGCCTGTGACGTACTGGGGGATACGACAGCACAACTCTTCTTT. Translated: CACDVLGDTTAQLFF.

This clone was seen more than once but under ten times. A much more abundant neighbour one base away suggests this may be a read error. This specimen includes other DNA sequences encoding the same CDR3. The CDR3 DNA follows: TGTGCCTGTGACACCGGGGGATTCAGCTCCTGGGACACCCGACAGATGTTTTTC. This sequence encodes CACDTGGFSSWDTRQMFF. This chain connects TRDV2 to TRDJ3; TRDD3 aligns across 7 bases. The germline V gene has CDR1 GEAIGNYY and CDR2 EKD. The junction had 4 bases not matched to a gene; V was cut back by 0 bases and J by 0 bases. The CDR3 extends over 18 amino acids.

This clone was seen a handful of times. The chain couples TRDV2 to TRDJ2; 11 bases match TRDD3. The CDR3 sequence is 19 residues long. Germline loops: CDR1 GEAIGNYY, CDR2 EKD. J lost 1 base, V lost 3 bases, and 12 bases had no gene match. The CDR3 bases are TGTGCCTGTGACGCCGTCGGTGGGGGATACGTTAGTTTGACAGCACAACTCTTCTTT. This sequence encodes CACDAVGGGYVSLTAQLFF.

CDR3 protein: CACDTAWGISSSWDTRQMFF. CDR3 DNA: TGTGCCTGTGACACCGCCTGGGGGATATCAAGCTCCTGGGACACCCGACAGATGTTTTTC. The V and J genes are TRDV2 and TRDJ3, with 10 bases that match TRDD3. The CDR3 loop spans 20 amino acids. Germline CDR1 is GEAIGNYY and CDR2 is EKD. V trimming: 0 bases; J trimming: 0 bases; junction bases outside the gene matches: 7.

This clone was seen a handful of times. The chain is built from TRDV2 and TRDJ3, with a possible D match to TRDD3 (5 bases). Germline CDR1 reads GEAIGNYY; CDR2 reads EKD. The CDR3 is made up of 14 amino acids. Trimming stripped 2 bases from V and 5 bases from J, with 6 bases between. CDR3 sequence: CACDKLGDTRQMFF. The CDR3 bases are TGTGCCTGTGACAAACTGGGGGACACCCGACAGATGTTTTTC.

This clone appeared a few times. This may be a read error: a much more frequent sequence differs by one nucleotide. The same CDR3 arises from other DNA sequences in this sample as well. The V and J genes are TRDV2 and TRDJ3; TRDD3 is a possible D gene (6 bases). V lost 0 bases to trimming and J lost 4 bases, with 9 bases between them. CDR3 length equals 16 residues. CDR1 is GEAIGNYY and CDR2 is EKD in the germline V gene. In DNA, the CDR3 is TGTGCCTGTGACACCGTAGGGGATTGGGACACCCGACAGATGTTTTTC. As protein: CACDTVGDWDTRQMFF.

Concerning this clone itself: The same CDR3 arises from other DNA sequences in this sample as well. The chain recombines TRDV2 with TRDJ3; 11 nucleotides align to TRDD3. Unmatched junction bases numbered 17, after V lost 3 bases and J lost 2 bases. The CDR3 has 22 amino acids. Germline V lookup: CDR1 GEAIGNYY, CDR2 EKD. CDR3 sequence reads: CACDSPPILGDNRTWDTRQMFF. The CDR3 nucleotides are TGTGCCTGTGACTCACCTCCGATACTGGGGGATAACAGGACCTGGGACACCCGACAGATGTTTTTC.